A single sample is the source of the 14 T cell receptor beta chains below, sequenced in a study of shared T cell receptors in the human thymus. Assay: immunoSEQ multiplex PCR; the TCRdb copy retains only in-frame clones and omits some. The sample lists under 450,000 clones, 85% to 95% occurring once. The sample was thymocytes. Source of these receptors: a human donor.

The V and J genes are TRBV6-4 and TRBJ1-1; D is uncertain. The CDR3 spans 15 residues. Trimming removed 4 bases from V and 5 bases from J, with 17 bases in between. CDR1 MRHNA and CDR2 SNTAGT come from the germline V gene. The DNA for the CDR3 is TGTGCCAGCAGTGCCTCCCCGACTTGGGGAACTGAAGCTTTCTTT. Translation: CASSASPTWGTEAFF.

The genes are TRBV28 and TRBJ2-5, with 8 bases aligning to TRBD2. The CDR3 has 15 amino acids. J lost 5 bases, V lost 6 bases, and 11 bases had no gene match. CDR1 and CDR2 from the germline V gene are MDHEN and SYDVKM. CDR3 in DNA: TGTGCCAGCAGGCTGCCGGGACTAGATTTTGAGACCCAGTACTTC. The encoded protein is CASRLPGLDFETQYF.

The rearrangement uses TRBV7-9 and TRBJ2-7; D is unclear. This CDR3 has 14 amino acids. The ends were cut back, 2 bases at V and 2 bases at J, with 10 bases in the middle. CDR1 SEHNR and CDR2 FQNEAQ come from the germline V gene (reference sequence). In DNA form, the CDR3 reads TGTGCCAGCAGCTTATTGGGAAGCACCTACGAGCAGTACTTC. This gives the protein CASSLLGSTYEQYF.

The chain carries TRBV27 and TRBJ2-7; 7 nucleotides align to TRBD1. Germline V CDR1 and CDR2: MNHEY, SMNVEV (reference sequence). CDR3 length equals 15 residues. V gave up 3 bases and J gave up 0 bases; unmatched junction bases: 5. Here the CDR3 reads CASSFRTGGSYEQYF. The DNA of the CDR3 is TGTGCCAGCAGTTTCCGGACAGGCGGCTCCTACGAGCAGTACTTC.

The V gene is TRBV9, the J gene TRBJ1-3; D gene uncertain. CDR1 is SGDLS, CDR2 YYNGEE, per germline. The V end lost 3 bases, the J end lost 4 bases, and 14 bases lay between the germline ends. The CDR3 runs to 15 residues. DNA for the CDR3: TGTGCCAGCAGCGCGGCGGTAGTGACGGGAAACACCATATATTTT. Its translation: CASSAAVVTGNTIYF.

The DNA for the CDR3 is TGTGCCAGCAGCCCCTCCGGGGGAAGGAATGGCTACACCTTC. Translation gives CASSPSGGRNGYTF. This chain connects TRBV28 to TRBJ1-2, with D tentatively TRBD1 (5 bases). CDR1 and CDR2 from the germline V gene are MDHEN and SYDVKM. This CDR3 spans 14 amino acids. V was clipped by 6 bases and J by 6 bases, with 17 bases between them.

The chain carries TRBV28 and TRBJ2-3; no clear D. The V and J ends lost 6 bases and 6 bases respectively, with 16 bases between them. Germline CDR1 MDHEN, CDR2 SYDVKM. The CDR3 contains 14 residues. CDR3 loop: CASRPDPDPDTQYF. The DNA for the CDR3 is TGTGCCAGCAGGCCGGACCCAGATCCGGATACGCAGTATTTT.

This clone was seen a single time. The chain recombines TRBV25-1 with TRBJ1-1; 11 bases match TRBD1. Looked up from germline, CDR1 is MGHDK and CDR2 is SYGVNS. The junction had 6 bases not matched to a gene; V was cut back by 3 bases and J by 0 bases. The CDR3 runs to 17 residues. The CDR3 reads CASSDPRTGGLNTEAFF. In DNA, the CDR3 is TGTGCCAGCAGTGATCCCCGGACAGGGGGCTTGAACACTGAAGCTTTCTTT.

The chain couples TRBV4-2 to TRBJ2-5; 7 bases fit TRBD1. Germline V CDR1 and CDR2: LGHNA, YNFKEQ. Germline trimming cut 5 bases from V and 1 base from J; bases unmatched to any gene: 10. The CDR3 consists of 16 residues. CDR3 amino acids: CASSGPEGQPQETQYF. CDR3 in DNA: TGTGCCAGCAGCGGACCCGAGGGACAGCCCCAAGAGACCCAGTACTTC.

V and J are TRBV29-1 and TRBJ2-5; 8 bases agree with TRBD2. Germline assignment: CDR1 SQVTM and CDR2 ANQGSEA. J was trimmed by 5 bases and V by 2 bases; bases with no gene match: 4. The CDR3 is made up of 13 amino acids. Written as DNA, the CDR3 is TGCAGCGTTGAATTAGCGGGGTTCGAGACCCAGTACTTC. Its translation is CSVELAGFETQYF.

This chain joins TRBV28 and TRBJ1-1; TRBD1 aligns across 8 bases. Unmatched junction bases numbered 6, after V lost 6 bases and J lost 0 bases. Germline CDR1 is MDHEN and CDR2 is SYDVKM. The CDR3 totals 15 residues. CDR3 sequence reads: CASRPDRGMNTEAFF. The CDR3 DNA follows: TGTGCCAGCAGACCTGACAGGGGAATGAACACTGAAGCTTTCTTT.

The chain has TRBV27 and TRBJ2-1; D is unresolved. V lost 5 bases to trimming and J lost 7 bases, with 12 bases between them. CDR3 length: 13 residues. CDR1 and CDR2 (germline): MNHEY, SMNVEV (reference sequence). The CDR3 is CASSPGPANEQFF. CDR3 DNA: TGTGCCAGCAGTCCCGGGCCCGCGAATGAGCAGTTCTTC.

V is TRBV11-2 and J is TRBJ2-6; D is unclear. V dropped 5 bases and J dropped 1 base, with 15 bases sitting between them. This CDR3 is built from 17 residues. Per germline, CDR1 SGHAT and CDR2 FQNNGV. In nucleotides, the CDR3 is TGTGCCAGCAGCCCCTGGACCATTTTGTCTGGGGCCAACGTCCTGACTTTC. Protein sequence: CASSPWTILSGANVLTF.

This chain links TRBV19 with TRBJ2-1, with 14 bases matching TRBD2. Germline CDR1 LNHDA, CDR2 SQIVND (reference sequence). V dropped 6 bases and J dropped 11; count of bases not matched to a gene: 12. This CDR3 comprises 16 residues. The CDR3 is CASRTTSGRGSGKQFF. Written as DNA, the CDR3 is TGTGCCAGTAGAACGACTAGCGGGAGGGGCTCAGGAAAGCAGTTCTTC.